This T cell receptor (beta chain) was observed in a study of blood T cell repertoires in COVID-19. The overall study: Sites across the United States, Italy and Spain contributed samples from acute and convalescent COVID-19. Nucleic acid was either cDNA or gDNA, and it came from T cells, B-cell-depleted T cells, or PBMCs.

Per the study methods: Reference gene primer amplification in the assay estimated nucleated cell counts. Only in-frame clones appear in the TCRdb table, and some are missing; sequencing was by immunoSEQ multiplex PCR. Clonal size and the V and J genes are those of that table, whereas D and trimming came from the DNA. The sample shows about 280,000 clones, around 87% of them seen only once. Germline lookup yields CDR1 SGHDN and CDR2 FVKESK. There are 15 residues in the CDR3. Trimming took off 4 bases at V and 0 bases at J, with 13 bases between the two ends. The rearrangement links TRBV14 to TRBJ2-7; TRBD2 might be the D (5 bases). This TCR derives from a woman aged 18-29 years with acute COVID-19. What was sequenced was PBMCs or T cells enriched from blood (not recorded which). The CDR3 reads CASSPWRVSSYEQYF. CDR3 bases: TGTGCCAGCAGCCCCTGGCGGGTTAGCTCCTACGAGCAGTACTTC.